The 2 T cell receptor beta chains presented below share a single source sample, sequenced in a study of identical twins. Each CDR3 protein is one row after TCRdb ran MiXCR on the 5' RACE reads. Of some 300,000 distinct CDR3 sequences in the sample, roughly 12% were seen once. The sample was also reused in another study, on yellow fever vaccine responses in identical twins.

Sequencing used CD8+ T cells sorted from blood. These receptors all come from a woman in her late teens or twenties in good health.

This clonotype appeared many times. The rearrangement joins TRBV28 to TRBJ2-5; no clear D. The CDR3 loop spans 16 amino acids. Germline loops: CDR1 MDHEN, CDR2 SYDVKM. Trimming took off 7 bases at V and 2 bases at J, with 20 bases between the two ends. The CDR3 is CASTPDLTPAQETQYF. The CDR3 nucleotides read TGTGCCAGCACCCCGGACCTGACTCCCGCACAAGAGACCCAGTACTTC.

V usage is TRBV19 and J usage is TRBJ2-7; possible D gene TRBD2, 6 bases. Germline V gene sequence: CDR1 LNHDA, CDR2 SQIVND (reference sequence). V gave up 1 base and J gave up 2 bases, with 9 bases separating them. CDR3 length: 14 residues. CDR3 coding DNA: TGTGCCAGTAGTATAGGACCGGGAGCCTACGAGCAGTACGTC. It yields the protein CASSIGPGAYEQYV.